The next 19 T cell receptor beta chains were all read from a single sample in a study of shared clonotypes between healthy human individuals. Measured with immunoSEQ multiplex PCR; TCRdb has only the in-frame clones, and not every one. The sample lists under 1,900,000 clones; approximately 98.5% were seen once. Sequencing was carried out using naive CD4+ T cells sorted from blood. Subset defined: CD45RA+ positively selected. The receptors come from a young man in good health.

This chain connects TRBV7-6 to TRBJ2-1, with D perhaps TRBD2 (6 bases). The germline V and J ends were trimmed by 5 bases and 5 bases, with 16 bases remaining between them. Germline V gene data show CDR1 as SGHVS and CDR2 as FNYEAQ. The CDR3 is 15 amino acids. Here the CDR3 reads CASSPSAGLDNEQFF. DNA for the CDR3: TGTGCCAGCAGCCCCTCGGCGGGATTAGACAATGAGCAGTTCTTC.

A single count supports this clone. V gene TRBV7-6 combines with J gene TRBJ2-2; no definite D call. The CDR3 runs 15 residues. In germline, CDR1 is SGHVS, CDR2 FNYEAQ. V lost 6 bases, J lost 4 bases, and 15 bases lay in between. CDR3 loop: CASRTTGSSTGELFF. Here the CDR3 DNA reads TGTGCCAGCAGGACAACCGGGTCCTCCACCGGGGAGCTGTTTTTT.

The genes are TRBV5-4 and TRBJ1-1; the D gene is possibly TRBD1 (5 bases). Germline V gene lookup returns CDR1 SGHNT and CDR2 YYREEE (reference sequence). Trimming stripped 3 bases from V and 1 base from J, with 13 bases between. This CDR3 comprises 15 residues. CDR3 in amino acids: CASSSAGAANTEAFF. As DNA, the CDR3 is TGTGCCAGCAGCTCCGCTGGGGCGGCGAACACTGAAGCTTTCTTT. Drawing the rest from reference TRBV5-4 and TRBJ1-1, the complete variable domain is ETGVTQSPTHLIKTRGQQVTLRCSSQSGHNTVSWYQQALGQGPQFIFQYYREEENGRGNFPPRFSGLQFPNYSSELNVNALELDDSALYLCASSSAGAANTEAFFGQGTRLTVV.

To note about this clone: Different DNA sequences within this sample yield the same CDR3. CDR3 in DNA: TGTGCCAGCAGTTCCCCGGGACAGATTTACGAGCAGTACTTC. It yields the protein CASSSPGQIYEQYF. The chain couples TRBV28 to TRBJ2-7; TRBD1 agrees at 7 bases. Germline CDR1 is MDHEN and CDR2 is SYDVKM. The V segment lost 4 bases and the J segment 4 bases; nucleotides outside the gene matches: 7. The CDR3 runs 14 residues.

This rearrangement joins TRBV18 to TRBJ1-2; perhaps TRBD1 as D (5 bases). V lost 3 bases to trimming and J lost 3 bases, with 8 bases between them. This CDR3 spans 13 amino acids. CDR1 is KGHSH and CDR2 is LQKENI in the germline V gene. In nucleotides, the CDR3 is TGTGCCAGCTCACCTGAGACAGACTATGGCTACACCTTC. It codes for CASSPETDYGYTF. Together with reference TRBV18 and TRBJ1-2, the CDR3 gives the full variable domain: NAGVMQNPRHLVRRRGQEARLRCSPMKGHSHVYWYRQLPEEGLKFMVYLQKENIIDESGMPKERFSAEFPKEGPSILRIQQVVRGDSAAYFCASSPETDYGYTFGSGTRLTVV.

Concerning this clone: Other DNA variants within this sample encode the same CDR3. This chain links TRBV5-1 with TRBJ2-3, with D unclear. CDR3 length: 12 amino acids. Germline V gene sequence: CDR1 SGHRS, CDR2 YFSETQ. Trimming cost V 1 base and J 4 bases, with 4 bases left between them. The CDR3 DNA reads TGCGCCAGCAGCTTGCCGGCAGATACGCAGTATTTT. It encodes CASSLPADTQYF.

This rearrangement joins TRBV18 to TRBJ1-1; D possibly corresponds to TRBD1 (6 bases). Germline values: CDR1 KGHSH, CDR2 LQKENI. The ends were cut back, 4 bases at V and 3 bases at J, with 21 bases in the middle. The CDR3 has 17 residues. Written as DNA, the CDR3 is TGTGCCAGCTCACTCAAATCTACTACGGGGGCTCACACTGAAGCTTTCTTT. As protein: CASSLKSTTGAHTEAFF. The full variable domain, its missing parts supplied by reference TRBV18 and TRBJ1-1, is NAGVMQNPRHLVRRRGQEARLRCSPMKGHSHVYWYRQLPEEGLKFMVYLQKENIIDESGMPKERFSAEFPKEGPSILRIQQVVRGDSAAYFCASSLKSTTGAHTEAFFGQGTRLTVV.

This clone was observed once. The chain combines TRBV5-1 with TRBJ2-5; D may be TRBD1 (6 bases). Germline V CDR1 and CDR2: SGHRS, YFSETQ. V was shortened by 4 bases and J by 1 base, with 8 bases between the two germline ends. The CDR3 contains 13 residues. CDR3 residues: CASSADSQETQYF. DNA for the CDR3: TGCGCCAGCAGCGCGGACAGCCAAGAGACCCAGTACTTC. The full variable domain, in which reference TRBV5-1 and TRBJ2-5 provide the parts outside the CDR3, is KAGVTQTPRYLIKTRGQQVTLSCSPISGHRSVSWYQQTPGQGLQFLFEYFSETQRNKGNFPGRFSGRQFSNSRSEMNVSTLELGDSALYLCASSADSQETQYFGPGTRLLVL.

CDR3 DNA: TGTGCCAGCAGTGAGAGGGCGTGGGGAGAGACCCAGTACTTC. Its translation: CASSERAWGETQYF. The genes are TRBV27 and TRBJ2-5; D is perhaps TRBD2 (5 bases). Trimming took 5 bases from V and 4 from J, leaving 14 bases between them. This CDR3 region has 14 residues. Germline V gene sequence: CDR1 MNHEY, CDR2 SMNVEV (reference sequence).

This chain connects TRBV28 to TRBJ2-7; D not resolved. Trimming pared 3 bases from V and 2 bases from J, leaving 8 bases between. The CDR3 loop spans 13 amino acids. Germline V gene data show CDR1 as MDHEN and CDR2 as SYDVKM. The CDR3 coding sequence is TGTGCCAGCAGTTTCCCAGTTACCTACGAGCAGTACTTC. It codes for CASSFPVTYEQYF.

The V and J genes are TRBV19 and TRBJ1-5; no firm D call. The CDR3 length is 14 residues. V lost 7 bases to trimming and J lost 0 bases, with 10 bases between them. CDR1 is LNHDA, CDR2 SQIVND, per germline (reference sequence). Here the CDR3 DNA reads TGTGCCAGTAACCCTCACAGTAGCAATCAGCCCCAGCATTTT. It yields the protein CASNPHSSNQPQHF.

The CDR3 protein is CASSLIQSTLQETQYF. In DNA form, the CDR3 reads TGTGCCAGCAGCCTAATACAATCGACACTACAAGAGACCCAGTACTTC. The J gene is TRBJ2-5, the V gene TRBV14; no reliable D call. The CDR3 loop spans 16 amino acids. Germline V gene sequence: CDR1 SGHDN, CDR2 FVKESK. V dropped 4 bases and J dropped 2 bases, with 17 bases sitting between them.

This chain joins TRBV19 and TRBJ1-1; TRBD1 might be the D (5 bases). Deletions cut 3 bases from V and 0 bases from J, with 17 bases between. This CDR3 spans 17 amino acids. From germline, CDR1 is LNHDA and CDR2 SQIVND (reference sequence). The CDR3 sequence: CASSISQGLRMNTEAFF. The DNA of the CDR3 is TGTGCCAGTAGTATTAGCCAGGGATTGCGGATGAACACTGAAGCTTTCTTT. Full variable domain (outside the CDR3, taken from reference TRBV19 and TRBJ1-1): DGGITQSPKYLFRKEGQNVTLSCEQNLNHDAMYWYRQDPGQGLRLIYYSQIVNDFQKGDIAEGYSVSREKKESFPLTVTSAQKNPTAFYLCASSISQGLRMNTEAFFGQGTRLTVV.

V is TRBV19 and J is TRBJ2-2; D perhaps matches TRBD2 (6 bases). The CDR3 totals 14 residues. CDR1 is LNHDA, CDR2 SQIVND, per germline (reference sequence). The V and J ends lost 9 bases and 4 bases respectively, with 15 bases between them. For the CDR3, the DNA is TGTGCCAGCCCTCCTCCCGGGGGCACCGGGGAGCTGTTTTTT. This encodes CASPPPGGTGELFF.

This chain connects TRBV2 to TRBJ2-5; D is ambiguous. Per germline, CDR1 SNHLY and CDR2 FYNNEI. V lost 4 bases and J lost 5, with 11 bases in between. The CDR3 consists of 13 residues. This chain's CDR3 is CASSADPGETQYF. The CDR3 region has the DNA TGTGCCAGCAGTGCGGACCCGGGCGAGACCCAGTACTTC. Together with reference TRBV2 and TRBJ2-5, the CDR3 gives the full variable domain: EPEVTQTPSHQVTQMGQEVILRCVPISNHLYFYWYRQILGQKVEFLVSFYNNEISEKSEIFDDQFSVERPDGSNFTLKIRSTKLEDSAMYFCASSADPGETQYFGPGTRLLVL.

The chain joins TRBV14 to TRBJ1-1; D is unclear. V was shortened by 0 bases and J by 10 bases, with 12 bases between the two germline ends. CDR1 is SGHDN, CDR2 FVKESK, per germline. The CDR3 totals 13 residues. The CDR3 loop reads CASSQDYGLGAFF. The CDR3 region has the DNA TGTGCCAGCAGCCAAGATTACGGGTTGGGAGCTTTCTTT.

The chain uses TRBV28 and TRBJ2-1, with D possibly TRBD2 on 5 matching bases. V gave up 5 bases and J gave up 6 bases, with 20 bases separating them. The germline V gene encodes CDR1 MDHEN and CDR2 SYDVKM. The length of the CDR3 is 16 residues. This CDR3 is CASSIAGIHLTNEQFF. DNA of the CDR3: TGTGCCAGCAGTATCGCCGGGATCCACTTAACCAATGAGCAGTTCTTC. Full variable domain (outside the CDR3, taken from reference TRBV28 and TRBJ2-1): DVKVTQSSRYLVKRTGEKVFLECVQDMDHENMFWYRQDPGLGLRLIYFSYDVKMKEKGDIPEGYSVSREKKERFSLILESASTNQTSMYLCASSIAGIHLTNEQFFGPGTRLTVL.

The chain joins TRBV9 to TRBJ2-1, with 8 bases matching TRBD2. The germline V gene encodes CDR1 SGDLS and CDR2 YYNGEE. CDR3 length equals 15 residues. V lost 0 bases to trimming and J lost 4 bases; unmatched junction nucleotides: 3. The CDR3 nucleotides read TGTGCCAGCAGCGTAGTAGCGGGACCTTACAATGAGCAGTTCTTC. Its protein product is CASSVVAGPYNEQFF.

This chain uses TRBV9 with TRBJ2-1; D possibly uses TRBD1 or TRBD2 (5 bases each). V was clipped by 4 bases and J by 5 bases, with 16 bases between them. The CDR3 is 15 amino acids. CDR1 is SGDLS and CDR2 is YYNGEE in the germline V gene. The CDR3 bases are TGTGCCAGCAGCCCTGAGGTGGGGGTCCACAATGAGCAGTTCTTC. It yields the protein CASSPEVGVHNEQFF.